This TCR beta chain was identified in a study of blood T cell repertoires in COVID-19. The ends were cut back, 8 bases at V and 9 bases at J, with 26 bases in the middle. The CDR3 has 16 residues. Germline V gene lookup returns CDR1 SGHAT and CDR2 FQNNGV. Measured with immunoSEQ multiplex PCR; TCRdb has only the in-frame clones, and not every one. The sample holds some 200,000 clones; around 85% are singletons and the top ten take 0.78%. Sample: peripheral blood. This receptor was obtained from a woman between 65 and 79 years old with acute or convalescent COVID-19. The V call is TRBV11-2, the J call TRBJ2-1, with D tentatively TRBD1 (6 bases). This CDR3 reads CASSPTGNTGAVEQFF. Written as DNA, the CDR3 is TGTGCCAGCTCCCCAACAGGGAACACCGGGGCGGTTGAGCAGTTCTTC.